The 19 T cell receptor beta chains reported below all come from one sample, sequenced in a study of OX40 agonist ivuxolimab in advanced cancers. Measured with immunoSEQ multiplex PCR; TCRdb has only the in-frame clones, and not every one. Found here are about 50,000 clones, 70% to 80% of them singletons; the top ten hold 3% to 4%. Sequencing used CD4+ or CD8+ T cells sorted from blood, obtained in a trial of the OX40 agonist ivuxolimab. These receptors originate from an adult with an advanced solid tumor such as melanoma, head and neck, liver or kidney cancer.

The chain is built from TRBV11-2 and TRBJ2-1; 7 bases agree with TRBD1. The junction had 9 bases not matched to a gene; V was cut back by 2 bases and J by 8 bases. The CDR3 is 15 residues long. Germline assignment: CDR1 SGHAT and CDR2 FQNNGV. The CDR3, as DNA: TGTGCCAGCAGCTTAATACTAGTAGGGGGCCATGAGCAGTTCTTC. Residues: CASSLILVGGHEQFF.

This chain connects TRBV7-2 to TRBJ2-5; 12 nucleotides match TRBD2. V was clipped by 5 bases and J by 5 bases; unmatched bases: 6. Germline assignment: CDR1 SGHTA and CDR2 FQGNSA. The CDR3 spans 15 residues. CDR3 in DNA: TGTGCCAGCAGCCATTCCGGGACTAGCGGGGAGACCCAGTACTTC. It codes for CASSHSGTSGETQYF.

A remark on this clone: Other DNA sequences in this specimen translate into the identical CDR3. V is TRBV18 and J is TRBJ1-1, with a weak D call TRBD1 (5 bases). Germline assignment: CDR1 KGHSH and CDR2 LQKENI. The CDR3 has 13 residues. V lost 3 bases, J lost 0 bases, and 5 bases lay in between. CDR3 sequence reads: CASSPGLNTEAFF. As DNA, the CDR3 is TGTGCCAGCTCACCGGGGCTGAACACTGAAGCTTTCTTT.

The chain couples TRBV30 to TRBJ1-2; unclear D gene. V was clipped by 4 bases and J by 3 bases, with 12 bases between them. Germline lookup yields CDR1 GTSNPN and CDR2 SVGIG (reference sequence). The CDR3 is 13 residues long. CDR3: CAWTSWDDYGYTF. DNA for the CDR3: TGTGCCTGGACCTCGTGGGATGACTATGGCTACACCTTC.

The V call is TRBV9, the J call TRBJ2-7; weak D call: TRBD2 (6 bases). The germline V and J ends were trimmed by 0 bases and 3 bases, with 13 bases remaining between them. The CDR3 extends over 15 amino acids. The germline CDR1 and CDR2 sequences are SGDLS and YYNGEE. The CDR3 region is CASSVDTSGGYEQYF. The CDR3 DNA sequence: TGTGCCAGCAGCGTAGACACCTCCGGGGGCTACGAGCAGTACTTC. The full variable domain, in which reference TRBV9 and TRBJ2-7 provide the parts outside the CDR3, is DSGVTQTPKHLITATGQRVTLRCSPRSGDLSVYWYQQSLDQGLQFLIQYYNGEERAKGNILERFSAQQFPDLHSELNLSSLELGDSALYFCASSVDTSGGYEQYFGPGTRLTVT.

This clone has a single count. As DNA, the CDR3 is TGTGCCAGCAGCGGGGATCTCTATGGCTACACCTTC. Encoded protein: CASSGDLYGYTF. V is TRBV7-2 and J is TRBJ1-2; D not resolved. V was shortened by 5 bases and J by 4 bases, with 8 bases between the two germline ends. The CDR3 is made up of 12 amino acids. Germline V gene sequence: CDR1 SGHTA, CDR2 FQGNSA.

The CDR3 bases are TGTGCCAGCAGCTTAGGCCCCACAGGGGCAGTGGACTATGGCTACACCTTC. Its protein is CASSLGPTGAVDYGYTF. This chain links TRBV7-2 with TRBJ1-2, with 7 bases that match TRBD1. V was pared by 1 base and J by 3 bases, with 11 bases of the junction left unmatched. The germline V gene encodes CDR1 SGHTA and CDR2 FQGNSA. This CDR3 is built from 17 residues.

The chain joins TRBV18 to TRBJ1-1; D might be TRBD1 (5 bases). V lost 6 bases to trimming and J lost 5 bases, with 10 bases between them. The length of the CDR3 is 12 residues. Per the germline V gene, CDR1 is KGHSH and CDR2 is LQKENI. The CDR3 bases are TGTGCCAGCTCGCCCGAGGGGACTGAAGCTTTCTTT. Residues: CASSPEGTEAFF.

This CDR3 is CASSEAGTTDTQYF. The CDR3 DNA sequence: TGCGCCAGCAGTGAAGCGGGAACCACAGATACGCAGTATTTT. The chain joins TRBV10-2 to TRBJ2-3, with 7 bases identical to TRBD2. With 3 bases clipped from V and 2 bases from J, the junction kept 2 bases outside the gene matches. The germline gives CDR1 WSHSY, CDR2 SAAADI. The CDR3 length is 14 residues.

The rearrangement links TRBV18 to TRBJ2-5; D is ambiguous. Trimming took off 5 bases at V and 2 bases at J, with 9 bases between the two ends. Germline V gene data show CDR1 as KGHSH and CDR2 as LQKENI. This CDR3 is built from 13 residues. CDR3 sequence (DNA): TGTGCCAGCTCATCGACGCAACAAGAGACCCAGTACTTC. Amino acid sequence: CASSSTQQETQYF. The entire variable domain, with the rest obtained from reference TRBV18 and TRBJ2-5, is as follows: NAGVMQNPRHLVRRRGQEARLRCSPMKGHSHVYWYRQLPEEGLKFMVYLQKENIIDESGMPKERFSAEFPKEGPSILRIQQVVRGDSAAYFCASSSTQQETQYFGPGTRLLVL.

The V gene is TRBV5-1, the J gene TRBJ2-7; 7 bases fit TRBD1. Germline V gene lookup returns CDR1 SGHRS and CDR2 YFSETQ. The CDR3 spans 14 residues. The V segment lost 5 bases and the J segment 2 bases; nucleotides outside the gene matches: 7. The CDR3 loop reads CASSFNRGPYEQYF. CDR3 in DNA: TGCGCCAGCAGTTTTAATAGGGGGCCCTACGAGCAGTACTTC. Supplemented by reference TRBV5-1 and TRBJ2-7, the full variable domain reads KAGVTQTPRYLIKTRGQQVTLSCSPISGHRSVSWYQQTPGQGLQFLFEYFSETQRNKGNFPGRFSGRQFSNSRSEMNVSTLELGDSALYLCASSFNRGPYEQYFGPGTRLTVT.

The chain uses TRBV2 and TRBJ2-1; 12 nucleotides line up with TRBD2. There are 14 residues in the CDR3. The V gene's germline CDR1 is SNHLY and CDR2 FYNNEI. V lost 6 bases to trimming and J lost 7 bases; unmatched junction nucleotides: 4. CDR3 in amino acids: CASRGLAGGNEQFF. The CDR3 DNA reads TGTGCCAGCAGGGGACTAGCGGGTGGAAATGAGCAGTTCTTC. Full variable domain (rest looked up from reference TRBV2 and TRBJ2-1): EPEVTQTPSHQVTQMGQEVILRCVPISNHLYFYWYRQILGQKVEFLVSFYNNEISEKSEIFDDQFSVERPDGSNFTLKIRSTKLEDSAMYFCASRGLAGGNEQFFGPGTRLTVL.

This clone was observed once. The chain carries TRBV28 and TRBJ2-3, with 12 nucleotides matching TRBD2. From germline, CDR1 is MDHEN and CDR2 SYDVKM. The CDR3 is made up of 16 amino acids. V gave up 7 bases and J gave up 3 bases; unmatched junction bases: 8. The CDR3 nucleotides are TGTGCCAGCACCACGACTAGCGGGAGTAGTACAGATACGCAGTATTTT. Amino acid sequence: CASTTTSGSSTDTQYF.

This chain uses TRBV2 with TRBJ1-5; no clear D. The length of the CDR3 is 13 residues. Trimming cost V 1 base and J 8 bases, with 9 bases left between them. Germline values: CDR1 SNHLY, CDR2 FYNNEI. The CDR3 reads CASSEGIEEPQHF. The CDR3 DNA reads TGTGCCAGCAGTGAAGGTATAGAGGAGCCCCAGCATTTT.

This rearrangement joins TRBV6-1 to TRBJ2-3; TRBD2 aligns across 8 bases. CDR3 length equals 14 residues. Germline V gene sequence: CDR1 MNHNS, CDR2 SASEGT. V shed 6 bases and J 5 bases; nucleotides not matched to a gene: 7. The CDR3 bases are TGTGCCAGCAGCCCCGGGACTAGGGGAGATACGCAGTATTTT. Amino acids: CASSPGTRGDTQYF.

This clone is a singleton in its sample. The CDR3 spells CASSPRERDRERQLSGNTIYF. The CDR3 DNA follows: TGTGCCAGCTCACCACGTGAGAGGGACAGGGAAAGACAATTGTCTGGAAACACCATATATTTT. V gene TRBV18 combines with J gene TRBJ1-3, with 9 bases aligning to TRBD1. CDR1 and CDR2 from the germline V gene are KGHSH and LQKENI. The CDR3 is 21 residues long. V gave up 1 base and J gave up 1 base; unmatched junction bases: 17.

This clone was seen a single time. This rearrangement joins TRBV4-3 to TRBJ1-2; D uncertain. The CDR3 sequence is 14 residues long. With 4 bases removed from V and 4 bases from J, the gap between germline ends came to 13 bases. The germline V gene has CDR1 LGHNA and CDR2 YSLEER. CDR3 coding DNA: TGCGCCAGCAGCCCCTTCCAGAGACTCTATGGCTACACCTTC. Its translation: CASSPFQRLYGYTF.

The chain combines TRBV19 with TRBJ2-1; possibly TRBD2 for D (6 bases). Deletions cut 3 bases from V and 4 bases from J, with 10 bases between. The germline V gene encodes CDR1 LNHDA and CDR2 SQIVND (reference sequence). The CDR3 contains 14 residues. CDR3 nucleotide sequence: TGTGCCAGTAGTATGGGCCGGGAGTACAATGAGCAGTTCTTC. This translates into CASSMGREYNEQFF.

The chain carries TRBV19 and TRBJ1-5; D might be TRBD1 (6 bases). V lost 4 bases, J lost 2 bases, and 12 bases lay in between. The CDR3 covers 15 residues. Germline CDR1 and CDR2: LNHDA and SQIVND (reference sequence). The CDR3 region is CASSTKGGGNQPQHF. The CDR3 nucleotides read TGTGCCAGTAGTACTAAGGGGGGAGGCAATCAGCCCCAGCATTTT. Based on the CDR3 plus reference TRBV19 and TRBJ1-5, the full variable domain is DGGITQSPKYLFRKEGQNVTLSCEQNLNHDAMYWYRQDPGQGLRLIYYSQIVNDFQKGDIAEGYSVSREKKESFPLTVTSAQKNPTAFYLCASSTKGGGNQPQHFGDGTRLSIL.